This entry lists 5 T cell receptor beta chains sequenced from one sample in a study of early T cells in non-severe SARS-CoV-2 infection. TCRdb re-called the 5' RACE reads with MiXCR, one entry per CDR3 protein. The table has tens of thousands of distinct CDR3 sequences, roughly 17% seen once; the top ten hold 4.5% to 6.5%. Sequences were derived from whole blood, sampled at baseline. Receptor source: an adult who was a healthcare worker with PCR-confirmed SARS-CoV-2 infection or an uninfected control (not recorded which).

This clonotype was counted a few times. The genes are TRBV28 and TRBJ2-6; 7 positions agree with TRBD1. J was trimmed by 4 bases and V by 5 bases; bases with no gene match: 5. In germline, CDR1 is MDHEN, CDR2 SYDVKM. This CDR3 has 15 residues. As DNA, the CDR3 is TGTGCCAGCAGTCCAACAGGGGTCGGGGCCAACGTCCTGACTTTC. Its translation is CASSPTGVGANVLTF.

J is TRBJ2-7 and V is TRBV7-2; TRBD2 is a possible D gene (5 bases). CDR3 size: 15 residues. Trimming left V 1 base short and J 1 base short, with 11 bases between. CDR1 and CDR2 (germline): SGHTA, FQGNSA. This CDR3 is CASSLGLGVSYEQYF. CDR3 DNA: TGTGCCAGCAGCTTAGGGTTGGGAGTATCCTACGAGCAGTACTTC.

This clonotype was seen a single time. For the CDR3, the DNA is TGTGCCAGCAGCTTAGGGCCGATGAACACCGGGGAGCTGTTTTTT. Residues: CASSLGPMNTGELFF. The chain uses TRBV7-8 and TRBJ2-2; no clear D gene. V was trimmed by 1 base and J by 1 base, leaving 7 bases between them. CDR1 is SGHVS and CDR2 is FQNEAQ in the germline V gene. The CDR3 is made up of 15 amino acids.

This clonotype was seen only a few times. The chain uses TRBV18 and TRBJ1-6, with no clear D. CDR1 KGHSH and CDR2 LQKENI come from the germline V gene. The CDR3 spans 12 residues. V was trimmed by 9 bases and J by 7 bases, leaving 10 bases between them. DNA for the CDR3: TGTGCCAGTGGAAGACGGAATTCACCCCTCCACTTT. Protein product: CASGRRNSPLHF.

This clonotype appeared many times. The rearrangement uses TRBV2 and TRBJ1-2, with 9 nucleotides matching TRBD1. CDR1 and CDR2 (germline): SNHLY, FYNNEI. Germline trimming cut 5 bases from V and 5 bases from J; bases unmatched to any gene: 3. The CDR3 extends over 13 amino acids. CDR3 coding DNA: TGTGCCAGCAGTAAACAGGGGGCGTATGGCTACACCTTC. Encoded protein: CASSKQGAYGYTF.